Presented here are 23 T cell receptor beta chains from one specimen sequenced in a study of blood T cell repertoires in COVID-19. Only in-frame clones appear in the TCRdb table, and some are missing; sequencing was by immunoSEQ multiplex PCR. The sample holds roughly 350,000 clones, around nine tenths seen once. The sequenced sample was peripheral blood. The receptor source for this set is a woman aged 65 to 85 with COVID-19, enrolled during active disease.

This chain uses TRBV28 with TRBJ1-2, with 7 positions matching TRBD1. CDR1 and CDR2 from the germline V gene are MDHEN and SYDVKM. The CDR3 has 18 amino acids. J gave up 4 bases and V 5 bases, and 19 bases lay outside the gene matches. The CDR3 DNA reads as TGTGCCAGCAGTCTTCCCCCCGGGACAGACAAAATGGGCTATGGCTACACCTTC. Amino acid sequence: CASSLPPGTDKMGYGYTF.

This clone has only a few counts. The V and J genes are TRBV7-2 and TRBJ2-7; 11 bases fit TRBD2. J lost 5 bases, V lost 7 bases, and 7 bases had no gene match. The CDR3 consists of 14 residues. Germline assignment: CDR1 SGHTA and CDR2 FQGNSA. The DNA for the CDR3 is TGTGCCAGCAACCCTAGCGGGGGGTTCCACGAGCAGTACTTC. This sequence encodes CASNPSGGFHEQYF.

Comment on this clone: A read error may be the cause here, since a much bigger clone is one base away. The genes are TRBV7-9 and TRBJ1-2; D is perhaps TRBD1 (5 bases). Trimming shortened V by 3 bases and J by 1 base, and 6 bases separated the two germline ends. The CDR3 extends over 13 amino acids. CDR1 is SEHNR and CDR2 is FQNEAQ in the germline V gene (reference sequence). The DNA of the CDR3 is TGTGCCAGCAGCTTTCAGGGTAACTATGGCTACACCTTC. It codes for CASSFQGNYGYTF.

V usage is TRBV10-3 and J usage is TRBJ2-7, with TRBD1 identical over 8 bases. With V trimmed by 10 bases and J by 4 bases, 9 bases remained unmatched. The CDR3 spans 13 residues. Germline lookup yields CDR1 ENHRY and CDR2 SYGVKD. The chain's CDR3 is CATRQGSVYEQYF. CDR3 in DNA: TGTGCCACCCGACAGGGGTCGGTGTACGAGCAGTACTTC.

The gene calls are TRBV6-5 and TRBJ2-7; D not certain. Per germline, CDR1 MNHEY and CDR2 SVGAGI. The CDR3 is 14 residues long. V dropped 7 bases and J dropped 0 bases, with 13 bases sitting between them. The CDR3 nucleotides are TGTGCCAGCACCCGAGGCCCCGGCTCCTACGAGCAGTACTTC. Translated, it gives CASTRGPGSYEQYF.

This chain joins TRBV29-1 and TRBJ1-1, with D tentatively TRBD1 (5 bases). The CDR3 extends over 11 amino acids. Germline V gene sequence: CDR1 SQVTM, CDR2 ANQGSEA. Trimming removed 8 bases from V and 4 bases from J, with 11 bases in between. CDR3: CSTSTATEAFF. The CDR3 nucleotides are TGCAGCACCTCGACAGCCACTGAAGCTTTCTTT.

The rearrangement links TRBV3-1 (or the pseudogene TRBV3-2) to TRBJ2-2; 7 positions match TRBD1. Germline assignment: CDR1 LGHDT and CDR2 YNNKEL (reference sequence). The CDR3 covers 14 residues. With 4 bases clipped from V and 1 base from J, the junction kept 0 bases outside the gene matches. The CDR3 DNA sequence: TGTGCCAGCAGCCGGGACAGGAACACCGGGGAGCTGTTTTTT. It translates to CASSRDRNTGELFF.

This clone has more than one count but fewer than ten. The chain joins TRBV6-5 to TRBJ1-1; TRBD1 might be the D (5 bases). The CDR3 is 14 amino acids. V lost 6 bases, J lost 4 bases, and 15 bases lay in between. Germline CDR1 reads MNHEY; CDR2 reads SVGAGI. The CDR3 DNA sequence: TGTGCCAGCAGCGCCGGGGGTGGAAGCACTGAAGCTTTCTTT. It translates to CASSAGGGSTEAFF.

V is TRBV4-3 and J is TRBJ2-5; D is unclear. Germline CDR1 LGHNA, CDR2 YSLEER. V lost 1 base to trimming and J lost 5 bases, with 14 bases between them. This CDR3 has 15 amino acids. Here the CDR3 reads CASSQGRSVGETQYF. The CDR3 coding sequence is TGCGCCAGCAGCCAAGGTCGGTCAGTCGGGGAGACCCAGTACTTC.

V is TRBV10-3 and J is TRBJ1-1; 7 positions match TRBD1. Germline V CDR1 and CDR2: ENHRY, SYGVKD. CDR3 length: 12 residues. With 0 bases clipped from V and 8 bases from J, the junction kept 0 bases outside the gene matches. The CDR3 nucleotides are TGTGCCATCAGTGAGTCGACAGGGGAAGCTTTCTTT. This encodes CAISESTGEAFF.

This chain joins TRBV10-2 and TRBJ1-2; TRBD1 might be the D (6 bases). The germline V gene encodes CDR1 WSHSY and CDR2 SAAADI. This CDR3 has 16 residues. Trimming left V 8 bases short and J 1 base short, with 20 bases between. The DNA of the CDR3 is TGCGCCAGCGGACACAGGGTCGAAGATTATAACTATGGCTACACCTTC. Residues: CASGHRVEDYNYGYTF.

This CDR3 is CASSLLGLAGQYNEQFF. CDR3 DNA: TGTGCCAGCAGCTTATTGGGCTTAGCGGGGCAGTACAATGAGCAGTTCTTC. The chain links TRBV11-2 to TRBJ2-1, with 8 bases lining up with TRBD2. CDR1 SGHAT and CDR2 FQNNGV come from the germline V gene. V gave up 2 bases and J gave up 4 bases; unmatched junction bases: 10. CDR3 size: 17 residues.

The V and J genes are TRBV6-2 or TRBV6-3 and TRBJ2-5, with D tentatively TRBD1 (7 bases). CDR1 and CDR2 (germline): MNHEY, SVGEGT. The CDR3 length is 15 residues. Between the trimmed V and J ends, which lost 4 bases and 4 bases, there was a span of 16 bases. The CDR3 loop is CASSSGGQPRETQYF. The CDR3 DNA sequence: TGTGCCAGCAGTTCCGGGGGACAGCCGAGAGAGACCCAGTACTTC.

This CDR3 reads CASSIVGQYNEQFF. As DNA, the CDR3 is TGTGCCAGTAGTATAGTTGGACAATACAATGAGCAGTTCTTC. This chain joins TRBV19 and TRBJ2-1; possible D gene TRBD1, 5 bases. Germline V gives CDR1 LNHDA, CDR2 SQIVND (reference sequence). This CDR3 region has 14 residues. The V end was cut by 1 base, the J end by 4 bases, with 8 bases between.

V gene TRBV18 combines with J gene TRBJ1-2, with a possible D match to TRBD1 (6 bases). This CDR3 contains 13 residues. The V gene lost 3 bases and the J gene lost 5 bases, with 10 bases spanning the gap. Germline CDR1 and CDR2: KGHSH and LQKENI. The chain's CDR3 is CASSPDGQYGYTF. The DNA for the CDR3 is TGTGCCAGCTCACCGGATGGACAGTATGGCTACACCTTC.

J is TRBJ2-1 and V is TRBV7-2; TRBD2 aligns across 13 bases. CDR1 is SGHTA, CDR2 FQGNSA, per germline. V was pared by 5 bases and J by 7 bases, with 5 bases of the junction left unmatched. CDR3 length: 15 amino acids. CDR3 coding DNA: TGTGCCAGCAGCCGGGGACTAGCGGGGTTTAATGAGCAGTTCTTC. Translation: CASSRGLAGFNEQFF.

The V gene is TRBV5-1, the J gene TRBJ2-7; 13 nucleotides line up with TRBD2. CDR1 and CDR2 from the germline V gene are SGHRS and YFSETQ. This CDR3 has 16 residues. V dropped 1 base and J dropped 5; count of bases not matched to a gene: 6. The chain's CDR3 is CASSLLLAGGPHEQYF. The CDR3 DNA reads TGCGCCAGCAGCTTGCTACTAGCGGGGGGGCCCCACGAGCAGTACTTC.

The chain joins TRBV5-6 to TRBJ1-6, with a possible D match to TRBD1 (6 bases). This CDR3 is built from 13 residues. Germline lookup yields CDR1 SGHDT and CDR2 YYEEEE. V was clipped by 5 bases and J by 9 bases, with 12 bases between them. The CDR3 DNA sequence: TGTGCCAGCAGGCGACAGGTGAGTTCACCCCTCCACTTT. It encodes CASRRQVSSPLHF.

The gene calls are TRBV6-4 and TRBJ2-2; D call uncertain. The CDR3 covers 13 residues. Germline V gene data show CDR1 as MRHNA and CDR2 as SNTAGT. Trimming stripped 4 bases from V and 6 bases from J, with 9 bases between. In DNA form, the CDR3 reads TGTGCCAGCAGTGTGAACGGAGCCGGGGAGCTGTTTTTT. It yields the protein CASSVNGAGELFF.

The chain carries TRBV18 and TRBJ2-3, with 13 bases identical to TRBD2. J gave up 5 bases and V 5 bases, and 10 bases lay outside the gene matches. The CDR3 sequence is 17 residues long. Germline V CDR1 and CDR2: KGHSH, LQKENI. The CDR3 is CASSESTSGGALDTQYF. The DNA of the CDR3 is TGTGCCAGCTCAGAGTCTACTAGCGGGGGGGCCCTAGATACGCAGTATTTT. Looking up the rest from reference TRBV18 and TRBJ2-3 gives the full variable domain: NAGVMQNPRHLVRRRGQEARLRCSPMKGHSHVYWYRQLPEEGLKFMVYLQKENIIDESGMPKERFSAEFPKEGPSILRIQQVVRGDSAAYFCASSESTSGGALDTQYFGPGTRLTVL.

This clone has a count of ten or more. The chain combines TRBV30 with TRBJ1-2, with TRBD1 matching 8 bases. The germline CDR1 and CDR2 sequences are GTSNPN and SVGIG (reference sequence). This CDR3 comprises 14 residues. The junction had 8 bases not matched to a gene; V was cut back by 1 base and J by 7 bases. In DNA form, the CDR3 reads TGTGCCTGGAGTGAAGCCAGGGGGCATGGTGGCTACACCTTC. It is translated as CAWSEARGHGGYTF.

This clone was detected only a few times. The chain uses TRBV7-3 and TRBJ1-6; no firm D call. V lost 3 bases and J lost 6, with 6 bases in between. This CDR3 spans 13 amino acids. Germline CDR1 is SGHTA and CDR2 is FQGTGA. This CDR3 is CASSFTSNSPLHF. The CDR3, as DNA: TGTGCCAGCAGCTTTACGAGTAATTCACCCCTCCACTTT.

V is TRBV4-1 and J is TRBJ1-6; perhaps TRBD1 as D (5 bases). V was pared by 3 bases and J by 13 bases, with 10 bases between. CDR3 length: 12 residues. The germline V gene encodes CDR1 MGHRA and CDR2 YSYEKL. CDR3 amino acids: CASSHYRGPLHF. The CDR3 DNA is TGCGCCAGCAGCCATTACCGGGGGCCCCTCCACTTT.